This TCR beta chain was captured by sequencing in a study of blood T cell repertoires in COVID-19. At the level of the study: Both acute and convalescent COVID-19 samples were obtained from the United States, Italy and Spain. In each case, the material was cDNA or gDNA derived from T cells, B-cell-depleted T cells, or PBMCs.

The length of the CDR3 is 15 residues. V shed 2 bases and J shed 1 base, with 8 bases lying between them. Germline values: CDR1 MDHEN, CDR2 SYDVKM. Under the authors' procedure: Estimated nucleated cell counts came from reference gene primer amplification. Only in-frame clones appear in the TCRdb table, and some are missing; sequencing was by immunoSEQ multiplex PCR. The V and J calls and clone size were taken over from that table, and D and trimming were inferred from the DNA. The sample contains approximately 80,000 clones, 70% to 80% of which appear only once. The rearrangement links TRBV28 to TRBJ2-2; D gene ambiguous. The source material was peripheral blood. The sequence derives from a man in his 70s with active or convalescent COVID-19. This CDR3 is CASSLRQENTGELFF. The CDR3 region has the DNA TGTGCCAGCAGTTTAAGGCAGGAGAACACCGGGGAGCTGTTTTTT.